These T cell receptor beta chains were read from a single sample in a study of blood T cells in healthy people across ages. Each CDR3 protein is one row after TCRdb ran MiXCR on the 5' RACE reads. The data show 1.5 million to 2 million distinct CDR3 sequences, around 48% seen once. Sequenced: blood. The receptor set was obtained from a woman aged 40 to 55 in good health. The CDR3 runs from the conserved cysteine through the conserved F or W. The order of the fields is J gene, V gene, clone size, CDR3 length, D gene, CDR3 protein. A D gene is named only where the DNA matches it firmly. Some rows mark clone size as missing; the rest say once, few, many or name a class of expanded clone.

TRBJ2-1	TRBV6-6	NA	16	TRBD1	CASKPYGTGGYNEQFF
TRBJ2-4	TRBV7-2	NA	15	NA	CASSPRLAASAIQYF
TRBJ2-5	TRBV11-3	NA	15	TRBD1	CASSFTGGAVETQYF
TRBJ2-6	TRBV12-3/TRBV12-4	few	17	NA	CASSLTHDFSGANVLTF
TRBJ2-7	TRBV7-8	few	15	TRBD1	CASSLASRGLYEQYF
NA	TRBV6-5	NA	15	TRBD2	CASSYRRGGGYEQYF
TRBJ1-2	TRBV28	NA	12	TRBD1	CATLTGAYGYTF
TRBJ2-7	TRBV27	many	14	NA	CASSLIRGSYEQYF
TRBJ1-6	TRBV7-2	NA	15	NA	CASSLVTGKNSPLHF
TRBJ2-7	TRBV4-1	few	15	TRBD2	CASSQDHRDYYEQYF
TRBJ2-3	TRBV7-8	NA	14	NA	CASSMTPSTDTQYF
TRBJ1-5	TRBV27	many	16	TRBD1	CASSARQGLSNQPQHF
TRBJ2-3	TRBV28	NA	18	TRBD2	CASSFRYGTSVRTDTQYF
TRBJ2-7	TRBV6-5	NA	12	NA	CASSTGQHEQYF
TRBJ1-2	TRBV2	few	13	NA	CASSGRTVYGYTF
TRBJ1-2	TRBV7-2	few	15	NA	CASSPSELPVYGYTF
TRBJ2-3	TRBV7-6	NA	16	TRBD2	CASSSVGLAGTDTQYF
TRBJ2-1	TRBV7-9	NA	13	TRBD1	CASSPGQSNEQFF
TRBJ1-4	TRBV7-2	NA	17	TRBD1	CASRAGTGRLGNEKLFF
TRBJ2-2	TRBV6-5	NA	15	TRBD2	CASSYSRLAVGELFF
TRBJ2-1	TRBV4-3	NA	14	NA	CASSQGALVGEQFF
NA	TRBV4-2	NA	13	NA	CASCLSNTGEQYF
TRBJ2-1	TRBV27	NA	16	TRBD1	CASSLLEGQGTIEQFF
TRBJ2-1	TRBV7-2	few	15	TRBD2	CASSLARGAGNEQFF
TRBJ2-1	TRBV9	NA	14	TRBD2	CASSVEDSGDEQFF
TRBJ2-7	TRBV10-3	NA	11	TRBD1	CAIGTAYEQYF
TRBJ1-2	TRBV5-1	few	14	NA	CASSLSGGGDGYTF
TRBJ2-1	TRBV27	once	16	TRBD2	CASTSTSGGAGNEQFF
TRBJ2-3	TRBV3-1	few	15	NA	CASSQLGPSTDTQYF
TRBJ2-7	TRBV6-2/TRBV6-3	NA	14	NA	CASSYSFALGEQYF
TRBJ2-6	TRBV27	few	14	NA	CASSDGAGANVLTF
TRBJ1-2	TRBV20-1	once	14	NA	CSALYQGRDYGYTF
TRBJ2-5	TRBV20-1	NA	13	NA	CSALDPPGETQYF
TRBJ2-7	TRBV24-1	few	12	NA	CATVDSPYEQYF
TRBJ1-6	TRBV20-1	NA	14	TRBD1	CSASTTDRVSPLHF
TRBJ2-4	TRBV10-3	NA	16	TRBD1	CAMEQGAERGKNIQYF
TRBJ1-6	TRBV28	NA	19	TRBD1	CASRPPGQGADSYNSPLHF
TRBJ2-1	TRBV5-1	NA	14	NA	CASGLLTSNNEQFF
TRBJ1-2	TRBV5-5	few	15	NA	CASSLVGGTNYGYTF
TRBJ2-5	TRBV20-1	once	14	TRBD2	CSARVGSGGPTQYF
TRBJ2-4	TRBV3-1	few	21	NA	CASSQEGRGRRAHIAKNIQYF
TRBJ2-5	TRBV20-1	NA	10	NA	CSAGGGHQYF
TRBJ2-7	TRBV10-3	NA	16	TRBD2	CAISGWSSGSSYEQYF